This T cell receptor beta chain stems from a study of spatial heterogeneity in lung cancer. Study at large: Sequence detection consistently recorded a greater number of beta-chain than alpha-chain sequences. The library had UMIs, and each TCR and UMI pair averaged more than ten raw reads.

The table lists this clonotype with many counts. Its antigen is unidentified. This CDR3 is built from 14 residues. Trimming removed 4 bases at V and 4 bases at J, with 14 bases between. The germline CDR1 and CDR2 sequences are SGHRS and YFSETQ. The time point here: sample taken at primary tumor resection. The sequenced material consisted of unsorted whole RNA from tumor, nontumor lung or frozen PBMC. The donors, 72 patients with untreated early-stage non-small cell lung cancer, provided the samples. Each CDR3 protein is one row after TCRdb ran MiXCR on the 5' RACE reads. The repertoire holds approximately 44,000 distinct CDR3 sequences, approximately 13% seen once, with 55% to 65% in the top ten. Study findings and constraints: There were more appearances of ubiquitous expanded tumor TCRs in blood at resection than at follow-up.

The clonotype originates from a male donor with early-stage non-small cell lung cancer. The chain carries TRBV5-1 and TRBJ1-1; D is unresolved. Sequencing was performed on PBMCs, taken at surgery. CDR3 protein: CASSREGIITEAFF. The CDR3 DNA follows: TGCGCCAGCAGCCGCGAAGGGATAATCACTGAAGCTTTCTTT.